Following are 16 T cell receptor beta chains from one sample sequenced in a study. In TCRdb, the 5' RACE reads were re-called with MiXCR into one record per CDR3 protein. There are nearly 55,000 distinct CDR3 sequences in the sample; roughly 22% occur only once, and 3% to 4% lies in the top ten. Sequencing was performed on tumor-infiltrating naive CD4+ T cells sorted from the breast tumor. Specified subset: naive CD4+ T cells, CD4+CD45RA+CD25-. These receptors were taken from a female donor with breast cancer.

The chain is built from TRBV5-1 and TRBJ2-2; 11 bases are shared with TRBD1. Per germline, CDR1 SGHRS and CDR2 YFSETQ. This CDR3 is built from 18 residues. J was trimmed by 7 bases and V by 4 bases; bases with no gene match: 15. The CDR3 spells CASSRGQGALVSVGELFF. The CDR3 DNA reads as TGCGCCAGCAGCCGCGGACAGGGGGCGCTGGTATCCGTCGGGGAGCTGTTTTTT.

The chain employs TRBV27 and TRBJ2-7; 11 bases agree with TRBD2. The J segment lost 5 bases and the V segment lost 7 bases, leaving 10 bases of the junction unmatched. Germline CDR1 MNHEY, CDR2 SMNVEV (reference sequence). The CDR3 is 15 amino acids. The CDR3 spells CASISVGTSGDEQYF. Here the CDR3 DNA reads TGTGCCAGCATCTCAGTAGGGACTAGCGGCGACGAGCAGTACTTC.

This clonotype was recorded at least ten times. Here the CDR3 reads CASSSGQGYEQYF. In DNA form, the CDR3 reads TGCGCCAGCAGCTCGGGACAGGGCTACGAGCAGTACTTC. The gene calls are TRBV5-1 and TRBJ2-7; TRBD1 matches 9 bases. Trimming took 3 bases from V and 3 from J; bases not matched to a gene: 1. Germline CDR1 SGHRS, CDR2 YFSETQ. This CDR3 contains 13 residues.

V and J are TRBV5-1 and TRBJ1-6; 7 positions agree with TRBD1. This CDR3 spans 15 amino acids. V shed 0 bases, J shed 5 bases, and the junction held 2 bases outside the gene matches. Germline assignment: CDR1 SGHRS and CDR2 YFSETQ. CDR3 nucleotides: TGCGCCAGCAGCTTGGAGGGGGCAAATAATTCACCCCTCCACTTT. This translates into CASSLEGANNSPLHF.

This clonotype showed up many times. V gene TRBV5-1 combines with J gene TRBJ1-1; 11 nucleotides agree with TRBD1. J gave up 10 bases and V 4 bases, and 12 bases lay outside the gene matches. Germline-derived CDR1 and CDR2 are SGHRS and YFSETQ. The CDR3 has 15 amino acids. CDR3 loop: CASSPGQGAQTRAFF. In nucleotides, the CDR3 is TGCGCCAGCAGCCCCGGACAGGGGGCGCAAACAAGAGCTTTCTTT.

A few counts support this clonotype. The gene calls are TRBV5-6 and TRBJ1-5, with D possibly TRBD1 on 6 matching bases. V lost 0 bases, J lost 9 bases, and 10 bases lay in between. The CDR3 covers 13 residues. Germline assignment: CDR1 SGHDT and CDR2 YYEEEE. The DNA of the CDR3 is TGTGCCAGCAGCTTGGGAAGAGGGGGGCCCCAGCATTTT. It translates to CASSLGRGGPQHF.

This clonotype was found a few times. This sequence joins TRBV20-1 and TRBJ1-5; a weak D match, TRBD1 (5 bases). The germline V gene has CDR1 DFQATT and CDR2 SNEGSKA (reference sequence). V lost 2 bases and J lost 3, with 8 bases in between. The CDR3 is 13 residues long. In DNA, the CDR3 is TGCAGTGCTAGAAGACAGCTCAATCAGCCCCAGCATTTT. Translating it yields CSARRQLNQPQHF.

As for this clonotype: A junction end diverges from the germline sequence, so it may reflect a read error. The chain is built from TRBV5-1 and TRBJ1-1, with 7 bases aligning to TRBD1. Germline loops: CDR1 SGHRS, CDR2 YFSETQ. The CDR3 runs to 13 residues. The CDR3: CASRPLQGPEVFF. CDR3 nucleotides: TGCGCCAGCAGACCACTACAGGGGCCTGAAGTTTTCTTT.

V and J are TRBV25-1 and TRBJ2-7; 10 nucleotides align to TRBD1. The CDR3 is 17 residues long. Per germline, CDR1 MGHDK and CDR2 SYGVNS. V lost 4 bases to trimming and J lost 3 bases; unmatched junction nucleotides: 12. This CDR3 is CASSASTGQGKIYEQYF. In DNA form, the CDR3 reads TGTGCCAGCAGTGCCTCAACGGGACAGGGGAAGATCTACGAGCAGTACTTC.

The V call is TRBV25-1, the J call TRBJ1-1, with a possible D match to TRBD1 (6 bases). V was trimmed by 4 bases and J by 4 bases, leaving 16 bases between them. The germline V gene encodes CDR1 MGHDK and CDR2 SYGVNS. The CDR3 runs to 15 residues. CDR3 loop: CASSAAFRGITEAFF. In DNA form, the CDR3 reads TGTGCCAGCAGTGCCGCTTTCAGGGGAATCACTGAAGCTTTCTTT.

Many counts were recorded for this clonotype. This sequence joins TRBV5-1 and TRBJ2-5; 7 bases fit TRBD1. The length of the CDR3 is 13 residues. The trim removed 3 bases at V and 4 bases at J, leaving 3 bases unmatched. CDR1 SGHRS and CDR2 YFSETQ come from the germline V gene. CDR3 sequence (DNA): TGCGCCAGCAGCTCACAGGGGTCAGAGACCCAGTACTTC. Its translation: CASSSQGSETQYF. Full variable domain (missing parts from reference TRBV5-1 and TRBJ2-5): KAGVTQTPRYLIKTRGQQVTLSCSPISGHRSVSWYQQTPGQGLQFLFEYFSETQRNKGNFPGRFSGRQFSNSRSEMNVSTLELGDSALYLCASSSQGSETQYFGPGTRLLVL.

This clonotype was recorded at least ten times. The chain employs TRBV20-1 and TRBJ2-3, with D perhaps TRBD1 (6 bases). This CDR3 is 14 amino acids long. Germline values: CDR1 DFQATT, CDR2 SNEGSKA (reference sequence). V was trimmed by 3 bases and J by 6 bases, leaving 16 bases between them. This chain's CDR3 is CSASRQVISDTQYF. DNA of the CDR3: TGCAGTGCTAGCAGACAGGTGATTTCGGATACGCAGTATTTT.

CDR3 nucleotides: TGCAGTGCTAGAGATCCCCGGACACTAGCGGGCTCCTACGAGCAGTACTTC. Protein product: CSARDPRTLAGSYEQYF. This chain links TRBV20-1 with TRBJ2-7; 9 bases agree with TRBD2. Trimming removed 0 bases from V and 0 bases from J; junction bases left unmatched: 9. The CDR3 is 17 amino acids. Germline CDR1 reads DFQATT; CDR2 reads SNEGSKA (reference sequence).

The chain employs TRBV5-1 and TRBJ2-5, with 9 bases fitting TRBD1. The CDR3 covers 15 residues. The junction had 10 bases not matched to a gene; V was cut back by 5 bases and J by 5 bases. Germline assignment: CDR1 SGHRS and CDR2 YFSETQ. In nucleotides, the CDR3 is TGCGCCAGCAGTCTTACAGGGGGCTTTAAGGAGACCCAGTACTTC. Amino acids: CASSLTGGFKETQYF. Full variable domain (missing parts from reference TRBV5-1 and TRBJ2-5): KAGVTQTPRYLIKTRGQQVTLSCSPISGHRSVSWYQQTPGQGLQFLFEYFSETQRNKGNFPGRFSGRQFSNSRSEMNVSTLELGDSALYLCASSLTGGFKETQYFGPGTRLLVL.

This clonotype showed up just once. The chain joins TRBV29-1 to TRBJ2-3; 13 bases are a match to TRBD2. The CDR3 covers 15 residues. V was pared by 5 bases and J by 11 bases, with 13 bases of the junction left unmatched. The V gene's germline CDR1 is SQVTM and CDR2 ANQGSEA. CDR3 bases: TGCAGCGTTATACCGGGACTAGCGGGATCGGGTGAGCAGTATTTT. Translating gives CSVIPGLAGSGEQYF.

On this clonotype: Relative to the germline gene, one junction end is altered; a read error may explain this. This chain links TRBV10-2 with TRBJ2-1; TRBD2 matches 16 bases. This CDR3 spans 19 amino acids. CDR1 WSHSY and CDR2 SAAADI come from the germline V gene. The CDR3 loop is CAISEPGLAGGKGDNEQFF. DNA of the CDR3: TGCGCCATCAGTGAGCCGGGACTAGCGGGAGGGAAGGGGGACAATGAGCAGTTCTTC.